This T cell receptor (beta chain) was found in a study of T cells in Graves' hyperthyroidism and ophthalmopathy. In the study overall: Blood was drawn when the patient was first diagnosed and still untreated.

Trimming took off 0 bases at V and 6 bases at J, with 17 bases between the two ends. Germline loops: CDR1 SGHAT, CDR2 FQNNGV. The CDR3 runs 16 residues. Study results and caveats: The model's output predicted ophthalmopathy at a median of 6.5 months prior to onset.

This clonotype was detected ten times or more. Antigen unknown. Researchers amplified the TCR beta CDR3 regions from RNA transcripts. A first-round RT-PCR of the TCR CDR3 used the HTBI primer set. MiXCR, applied by TCRdb to the multiplex PCR reads, yields one record per CDR3 protein. The profile shows approximately 600,000 distinct CDR3 sequences, more than 20% of them singletons. In the ophthalmopathy cohort, Clinical Activity Score was at least 3, NOSPECS grade at least 4, and duration under 3 months. Sample: blood. The chain couples TRBV11-2 to TRBJ1-2; possible D gene TRBD1, 6 bases. This receptor was taken from a man aged 25-40 years with Graves' ophthalmopathy. The CDR3 region has the DNA TGTGCCAGCAGCTTAGAAATCGACAGGCCATATCATGGCTACACCTTC. This gives the protein CASSLEIDRPYHGYTF.